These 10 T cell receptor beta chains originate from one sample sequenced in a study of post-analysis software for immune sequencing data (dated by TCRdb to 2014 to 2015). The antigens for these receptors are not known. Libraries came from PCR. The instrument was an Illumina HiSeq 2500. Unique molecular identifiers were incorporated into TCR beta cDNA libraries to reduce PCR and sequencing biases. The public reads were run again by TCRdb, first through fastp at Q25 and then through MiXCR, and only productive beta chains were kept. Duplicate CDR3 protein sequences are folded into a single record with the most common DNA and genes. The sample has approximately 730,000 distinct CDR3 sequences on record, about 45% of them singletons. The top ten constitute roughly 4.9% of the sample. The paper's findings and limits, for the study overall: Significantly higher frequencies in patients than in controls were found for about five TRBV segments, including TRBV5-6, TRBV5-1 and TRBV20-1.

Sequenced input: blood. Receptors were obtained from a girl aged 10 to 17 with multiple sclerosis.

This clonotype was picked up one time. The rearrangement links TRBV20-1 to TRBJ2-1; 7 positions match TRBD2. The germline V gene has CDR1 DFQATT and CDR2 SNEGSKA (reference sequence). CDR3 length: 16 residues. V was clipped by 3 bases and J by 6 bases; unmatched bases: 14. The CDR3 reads CSARGPRLALLNEQFF. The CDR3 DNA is TGCAGTGCTAGGGGTCCCCGACTAGCCCTCCTCAATGAGCAGTTCTTC.

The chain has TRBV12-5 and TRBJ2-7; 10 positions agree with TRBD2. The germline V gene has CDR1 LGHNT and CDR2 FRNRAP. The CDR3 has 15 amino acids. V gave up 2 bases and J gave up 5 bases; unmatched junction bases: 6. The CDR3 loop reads CASGLIPSGSHEQYF. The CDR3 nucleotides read TGTGCTAGTGGTTTGATCCCTAGCGGGAGCCACGAGCAGTACTTC. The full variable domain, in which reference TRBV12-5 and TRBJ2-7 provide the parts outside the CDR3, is DARVTQTPRHKVTEMGQEVTMRCQPILGHNTVFWYRQTMMQGLELLAYFRNRAPLDDSGMPKDRFSAEMPDATLATLKIQPSEPRDSAVYFCASGLIPSGSHEQYFGPGTRLTVT.

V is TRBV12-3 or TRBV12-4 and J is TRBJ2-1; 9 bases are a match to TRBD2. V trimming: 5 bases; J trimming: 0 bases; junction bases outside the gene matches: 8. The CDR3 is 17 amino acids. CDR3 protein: CASSHPGLAGSYNEQFF. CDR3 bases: TGTGCCAGCAGTCACCCGGGACTAGCAGGCTCCTACAATGAGCAGTTCTTC.

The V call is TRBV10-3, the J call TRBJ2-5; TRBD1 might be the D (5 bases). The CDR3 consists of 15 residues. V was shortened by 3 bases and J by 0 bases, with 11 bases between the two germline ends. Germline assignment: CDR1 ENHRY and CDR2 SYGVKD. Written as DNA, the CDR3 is TGTGCCATCAGTGACAGGGCCCAGTACCAAGAGACCCAGTACTTC. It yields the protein CAISDRAQYQETQYF.

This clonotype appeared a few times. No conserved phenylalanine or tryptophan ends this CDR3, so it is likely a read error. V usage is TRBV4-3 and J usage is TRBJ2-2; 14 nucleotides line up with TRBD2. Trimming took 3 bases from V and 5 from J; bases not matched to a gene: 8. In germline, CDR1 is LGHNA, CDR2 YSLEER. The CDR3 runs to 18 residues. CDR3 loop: CASSHGTSGSSWTGELFV. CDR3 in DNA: TGCGCCAGCAGCCACGGGACTAGCGGGAGCTCTTGGACCGGGGAGCTGTTTGTT.

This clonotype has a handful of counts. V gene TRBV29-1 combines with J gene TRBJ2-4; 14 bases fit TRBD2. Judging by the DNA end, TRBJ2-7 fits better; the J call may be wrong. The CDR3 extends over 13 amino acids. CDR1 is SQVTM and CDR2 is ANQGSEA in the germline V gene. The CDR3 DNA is TGCAGCGTAGGGACTAGCGGGAGAAGCGAGCAGTACTTC. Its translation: CSVGTSGRSEQYF.

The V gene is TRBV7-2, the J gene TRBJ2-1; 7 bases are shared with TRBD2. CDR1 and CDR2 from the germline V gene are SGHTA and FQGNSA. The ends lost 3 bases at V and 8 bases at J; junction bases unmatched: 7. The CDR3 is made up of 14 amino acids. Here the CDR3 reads CASSFGRERHEQFF. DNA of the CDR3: TGTGCCAGCAGCTTCGGGCGGGAGAGGCATGAGCAGTTCTTC.

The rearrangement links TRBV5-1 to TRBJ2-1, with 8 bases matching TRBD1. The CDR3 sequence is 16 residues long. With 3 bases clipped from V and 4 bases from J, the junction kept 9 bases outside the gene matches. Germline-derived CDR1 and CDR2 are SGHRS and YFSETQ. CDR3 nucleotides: TGCGCCAGCAGCTCCCCCCGGGACAGGTATTACAATGAGCAGTTCTTC. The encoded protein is CASSSPRDRYYNEQFF.

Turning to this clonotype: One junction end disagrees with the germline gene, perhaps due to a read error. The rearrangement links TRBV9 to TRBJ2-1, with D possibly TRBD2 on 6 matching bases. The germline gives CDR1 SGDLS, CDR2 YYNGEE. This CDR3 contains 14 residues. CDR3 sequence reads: CASSGGPSYNEQFF. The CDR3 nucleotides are TGTGCCAGTAGCGGAGGCCCGTCCTACAATGAGCAGTTCTTC.

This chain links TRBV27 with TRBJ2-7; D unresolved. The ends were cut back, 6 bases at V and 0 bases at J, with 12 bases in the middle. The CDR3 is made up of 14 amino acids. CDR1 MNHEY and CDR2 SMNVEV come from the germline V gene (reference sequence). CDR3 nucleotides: TGTGCCAGCAGCCCCGACGGACGCTCCTACGAGCAGTACTTC. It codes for CASSPDGRSYEQYF.